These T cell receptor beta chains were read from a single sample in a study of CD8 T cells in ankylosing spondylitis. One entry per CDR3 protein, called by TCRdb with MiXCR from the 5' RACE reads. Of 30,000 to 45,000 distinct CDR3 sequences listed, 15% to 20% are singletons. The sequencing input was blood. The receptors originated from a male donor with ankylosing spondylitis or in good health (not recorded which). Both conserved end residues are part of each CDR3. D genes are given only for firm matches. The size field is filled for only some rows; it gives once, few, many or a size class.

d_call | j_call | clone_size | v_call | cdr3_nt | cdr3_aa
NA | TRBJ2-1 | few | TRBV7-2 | TGTGCCAGCAGCGGGAGTGGACAGTTAAATGAGCAGTTCTTC | CASSGSGQLNEQFF
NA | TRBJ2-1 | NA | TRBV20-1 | TGCAGTGCTGCCCCCAGGGATGAGCAGTTCTTC | CSAAPRDEQFF
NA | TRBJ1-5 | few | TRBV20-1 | TGCAGTGCCCAAAAACGTAGCAATCAGCCCCAGCATTTT | CSAQKRSNQPQHF
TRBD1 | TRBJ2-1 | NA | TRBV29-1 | TGCAGCGTCGCGACAGGGTACAATGAGCAGTTCTTC | CSVATGYNEQFF
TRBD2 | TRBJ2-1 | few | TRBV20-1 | TGCAGTGCTAGAGAAATAGCGGGGGCCACCAATGAGCAGTTCTTC | CSAREIAGATNEQFF
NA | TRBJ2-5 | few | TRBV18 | TGTGCCAGCTCACCTACAGGCGCAGAGACCCAGTACTTC | CASSPTGAETQYF
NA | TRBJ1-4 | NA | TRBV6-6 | TGTGCCAGCACCACAGAATCACAGGGAAAACTGTTTTTT | CASTTESQGKLFF
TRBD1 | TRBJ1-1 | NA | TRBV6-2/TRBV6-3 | TGTGCCAGCAGTTATGAGTTAGGACAGGGGGGACTACCGAACACTGAAGCTTTCTTT | CASSYELGQGGLPNTEAFF
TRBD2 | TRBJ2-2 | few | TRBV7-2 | TGTGCCAGCAGCTTCCCCCCAAGCGGGACCGCGAACACCGGGGAGCTGTTTTTT | CASSFPPSGTANTGELFF
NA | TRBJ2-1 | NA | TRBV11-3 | TGTGCCAGCAGCCCGGGACTTAACAATGAGCAGTTCTTC | CASSPGLNNEQFF
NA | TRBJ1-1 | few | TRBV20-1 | TGCAGTGCTAGAGATCGGAGGGTAGAAATGAACACTGAAGCTTTCTTT | CSARDRRVEMNTEAFF
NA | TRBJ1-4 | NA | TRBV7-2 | TGTGCCAGCAGCTTTGATTCTCAAAGCCAGGAAAAACTGTTTTTT | CASSFDSQSQEKLFF
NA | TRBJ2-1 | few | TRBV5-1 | TGCGCCAGCAGAGTACAGGGTGCCCCCTACAATGAGCAGTTCTTC | CASRVQGAPYNEQFF